This T cell receptor beta chain was sequenced during a study of early T cells in non-severe SARS-CoV-2 infection. CDR1 and CDR2 from the germline V gene are MNHNY and SVGAGI (reference sequence). The CDR3 covers 17 residues. J lost 4 bases, V lost 0 bases, and 9 bases had no gene match. This clonotype was found many times. TCRdb analysed the 5' RACE reads with MiXCR anew, one entry per CDR3 protein. Of tens of thousands of distinct CDR3 sequences in the sample, approximately 6.1% are singletons; the top ten hold 4.5% to 5.5%. What was sequenced was whole blood. This clonotype was obtained from an adult who was a healthcare worker with PCR-confirmed SARS-CoV-2 infection or an uninfected control (not recorded which). The chain recombines TRBV6-6 with TRBJ2-3; TRBD2 matches at 8 bases. This chain's CDR3 is CASSYSTSGSRPDTQYF. The CDR3 DNA follows: TGTGCCAGCAGTTACTCCACAAGCGGGAGCCGGCCAGATACGCAGTATTTT.